What follows are 8 T cell receptor beta chains derived from one specimen sequenced in a study of cytomegalovirus exposure and HLA in healthy donors. A multiplex PCR was run with 60 Vbeta primers and 13 Jbeta primers. The table came from immunoSEQ multiplex PCR; TCRdb's copy has only in-frame clones and leaves some out. In the table there are some 190,000 clones, roughly 77% of which are singletons. The source material was PBMCs. These receptors were collected from a woman in her twenties or thirties in good health and CMV-seropositive.

This clone was seen only a few times. The chain carries TRBV5-1 and TRBJ2-4; the match to TRBD1 covers 9 bases. Germline CDR1 and CDR2: SGHRS and YFSETQ. The CDR3 length is 13 residues. V was clipped by 3 bases and J by 7 bases; unmatched bases: 2. The CDR3 loop is CASSWGQGNIQYF. The CDR3 DNA is TGCGCCAGCAGCTGGGGACAGGGTAACATTCAGTACTTC. Supplemented by reference TRBV5-1 and TRBJ2-4, the full variable domain reads KAGVTQTPRYLIKTRGQQVTLSCSPISGHRSVSWYQQTPGQGLQFLFEYFSETQRNKGNFPGRFSGRQFSNSRSEMNVSTLELGDSALYLCASSWGQGNIQYFGAGTRLSVL.

The chain links TRBV7-8 to TRBJ2-3, with D uncertain. V was shortened by 1 base and J by 0 bases, with 14 bases between the two germline ends. CDR1 is SGHVS, CDR2 FQNEAQ, per germline. There are 17 residues in the CDR3. CDR3 sequence: CASSLEAPGWSTDTQYF. DNA of the CDR3: TGTGCCAGCAGCTTAGAGGCCCCCGGGTGGAGCACAGATACGCAGTATTTT.

The chain carries TRBV27 and TRBJ2-3, with D unresolved. The CDR3 sequence is 12 residues long. Germline-derived CDR1 and CDR2 are MNHEY and SMNVEV (reference sequence). Trimming cost V 4 bases and J 6 bases, with 8 bases left between them. The CDR3 DNA reads as TGTGCCAGCAGTTCGCGCTGGGATACGCAGTATTTT. This codes for CASSSRWDTQYF.

This clone was detected once. The genes are TRBV6-1 and TRBJ2-3, with TRBD2 identical over 9 bases. The germline CDR1 and CDR2 sequences are MNHNS and SASEGT. Losses at the gene ends were 3 bases for V and 4 bases for J; bases not matched to a gene: 8. This CDR3 has 16 residues. The CDR3, as DNA: TGTGCCAGCAGTGAGTTAGCGGGAGAAGGGGCAGATACGCAGTATTTT. Translating gives CASSELAGEGADTQYF.

The CDR3 reads CAISEPGMSAFF. Here the CDR3 DNA reads TGTGCCATCAGTGAACCAGGGATGAGTGCTTTCTTT. This sequence joins TRBV10-3 and TRBJ1-1; maybe TRBD1 (5 bases). Germline V gives CDR1 ENHRY, CDR2 SYGVKD. Trimming left V 3 bases short and J 11 bases short, with 13 bases between. The CDR3 totals 12 residues.

V usage is TRBV5-1 and J usage is TRBJ2-7, with TRBD2 matching over 8 bases. Germline-derived CDR1 and CDR2 are SGHRS and YFSETQ. Losses at the gene ends were 5 bases for V and 2 bases for J; bases not matched to a gene: 12. The CDR3 has 16 residues. Here the CDR3 reads CASRAAAGEIPYEQYF. In DNA form, the CDR3 reads TGCGCCAGCAGGGCGGCAGCGGGAGAGATACCCTACGAGCAGTACTTC.

The J gene is TRBJ1-2, the V gene TRBV19; D is unresolved. CDR3 length: 12 amino acids. Germline CDR1 reads LNHDA; CDR2 reads SQIVND (reference sequence). V was trimmed by 6 bases and J by 8 bases, leaving 13 bases between them. The DNA for the CDR3 is TGTGCCAGTAGCCTCCGGGAGGGCGGCTACACCTTC. Protein sequence: CASSLREGGYTF. Using reference TRBV19 and TRBJ1-2 for the parts outside the CDR3, the full variable domain is DGGITQSPKYLFRKEGQNVTLSCEQNLNHDAMYWYRQDPGQGLRLIYYSQIVNDFQKGDIAEGYSVSREKKESFPLTVTSAQKNPTAFYLCASSLREGGYTFGSGTRLTVV.

This clone was seen just once. The genes are TRBV5-4 and TRBJ1-1, with 10 positions matching TRBD1. This CDR3 is 14 amino acids long. Germline CDR1 SGHNT, CDR2 YYREEE (reference sequence). V dropped 4 bases and J dropped 5; count of bases not matched to a gene: 5. DNA for the CDR3: TGTGCCAGCAGCCGCGACAGGGGGCGTACTGAAGCTTTCTTT. It codes for CASSRDRGRTEAFF.